These 18 T cell receptor beta chains share one sample of origin, sequenced in a study of cytomegalovirus exposure and HLA in healthy donors. The PCR employed 60 Vbeta primers together with 13 Jbeta primers. Sequencing used immunoSEQ multiplex PCR; TCRdb keeps in-frame clones, though not all of them. The sample has roughly 160,000 clones; roughly 85% are singletons. Specimen: PBMCs. These receptors originate from a man younger than 40 in good health and CMV-seropositive.

This chain's CDR3 is CSVDSQGYTF. Here the CDR3 DNA reads TGCAGCGTTGATTCCCAAGGCTACACCTTC. The chain couples TRBV29-1 to TRBJ1-2; D is ambiguous. The CDR3 totals 10 residues. From germline, CDR1 is SQVTM and CDR2 ANQGSEA. The V end was cut by 3 bases, the J end by 8 bases, with 7 bases between. The full variable domain, in which reference TRBV29-1 and TRBJ1-2 provide the parts outside the CDR3, is SAVISQKPSRDICQRGTSLTIQCQVDSQVTMMFWYRQQPGQSLTLIATANQGSEATYESGFVIDKFPISRPNLTFSTLTVSNMSPEDSSIYLCSVDSQGYTFGSGTRLTVV.

This clone has a handful of counts. This chain uses TRBV13 with TRBJ2-1; perhaps TRBD1 as D (5 bases). Germline assignment: CDR1 PRHDT and CDR2 FYEKMQ (reference sequence). V lost 7 bases, J lost 6 bases, and 7 bases lay in between. This CDR3 comprises 11 residues. The CDR3 DNA is TGTGCCAGCACGACAGTCAATGAGCAGTTCTTC. As protein: CASTTVNEQFF.

This sequence joins TRBV9 and TRBJ2-7, with 7 positions matching TRBD1. The CDR3 sequence is 15 residues long. J gave up 6 bases and V 0 bases, and 9 bases lay outside the gene matches. Germline V gives CDR1 SGDLS, CDR2 YYNGEE. CDR3 region: CASSVVQDRPGEQYV. DNA for the CDR3: TGTGCCAGCAGCGTAGTTCAGGACAGGCCAGGCGAGCAGTACGTC.

The chain carries TRBV5-6 and TRBJ2-3; 7 nucleotides line up with TRBD1. Unmatched junction bases numbered 9, after V lost 3 bases and J lost 2 bases. CDR3 length equals 16 residues. The germline V gene has CDR1 SGHDT and CDR2 YYEEEE. CDR3 sequence (DNA): TGTGCCAGCAGCTCAAACAGGGGAACTAACACAGATACGCAGTATTTT. This codes for CASSSNRGTNTDTQYF.

The chain has TRBV7-2 and TRBJ1-1; D unresolved. V was trimmed by 3 bases and J by 3 bases, leaving 11 bases between them. The CDR3 loop spans 14 amino acids. Germline V gene lookup returns CDR1 SGHTA and CDR2 FQGNSA. The CDR3: CASSLELRDTEAFF. In nucleotides, the CDR3 is TGTGCCAGCAGCTTGGAGCTGCGGGACACTGAAGCTTTCTTT. Complete variable domain (other parts from reference TRBV7-2 and TRBJ1-1): GAGVSQSPSNKVTEKGKDVELRCDPISGHTALYWYRQSLGQGLEFLIYFQGNSAPDKSGLPSDRFSAERTGGSVSTLTIQRTQQEDSAVYLCASSLELRDTEAFFGQGTRLTVV.

V gene TRBV11-2 combines with J gene TRBJ2-7; possible D gene TRBD2, 6 bases. The V end lost 1 base, the J end lost 2 bases, and 18 bases lay between the germline ends. From germline, CDR1 is SGHAT and CDR2 FQNNGV. There are 17 residues in the CDR3. This chain's CDR3 is CASSLAPLALLAYEQYF. For the CDR3, the DNA is TGTGCCAGCAGCTTAGCCCCCCTAGCGTTATTGGCCTACGAGCAGTACTTC.

This clone was seen once. The rearrangement joins TRBV19 to TRBJ1-3, with D possibly being TRBD1 (5 bases). The V end lost 5 bases, the J end lost 0 bases, and 26 bases lay between the germline ends. There are 20 residues in the CDR3. Per the germline V gene, CDR1 is LNHDA and CDR2 is SQIVND (reference sequence). CDR3 bases: TGTGCCAGTAGTTTCCGAATAAGGGGAACCCTGTCCCACTCTGGAAACACCATATATTTT. As protein: CASSFRIRGTLSHSGNTIYF.

This clone was seen just once. The rearrangement uses TRBV11-3 and TRBJ2-7; 10 bases are shared with TRBD1. The CDR3 totals 15 residues. Germline trimming cut 5 bases from V and 1 base from J; bases unmatched to any gene: 5. Germline V CDR1 and CDR2: SGHNT, YENEEA. The CDR3 loop is CASSIGTGESYEQYF. CDR3 nucleotides: TGTGCCAGCAGCATCGGGACAGGGGAGTCCTACGAGCAGTACTTC.

This sequence joins TRBV19 and TRBJ1-5, with unresolved D. The CDR3 loop spans 18 amino acids. CDR1 is LNHDA and CDR2 is SQIVND in the germline V gene (reference sequence). Trimming pared 1 base from V and 1 base from J, leaving 17 bases between. CDR3 in amino acids: CASSIAGWTGESNQPQHF. The CDR3 DNA follows: TGTGCCAGTAGTATAGCTGGTTGGACCGGGGAGAGCAATCAGCCCCAGCATTTT.

As regards this clone: Different DNA sequences within this sample yield the same CDR3. The V and J genes are TRBV27 and TRBJ1-2, with D possibly TRBD1 on 6 matching bases. Trimming removed 2 bases from V and 4 bases from J, with 14 bases in between. CDR3 length equals 15 residues. The germline V gene has CDR1 MNHEY and CDR2 SMNVEV (reference sequence). CDR3 nucleotide sequence: TGTGCCAGCAGTTTAACAGGGTGGGGCCTCTATGGCTACACCTTC. Translating it yields CASSLTGWGLYGYTF.

Of note for this clone: One end of the junction is discordant with germline, which a read error may explain. The chain uses TRBV30 and TRBJ2-7, with TRBD2 identical over 12 bases. Germline loops: CDR1 GTSNPN, CDR2 SVGIG (reference sequence). This CDR3 comprises 13 residues. In nucleotides, the CDR3 is TGTGCCTGGAGTGACCAAGGACTAGCGGGGATTATCTTC. Its translation is CAWSDQGLAGIIF.

The chain combines TRBV4-3 with TRBJ2-5; 10 bases are a match to TRBD2. CDR3 length: 14 amino acids. The trim removed 6 bases at V and 4 bases at J, leaving 5 bases unmatched. Germline V lookup: CDR1 LGHNA, CDR2 YSLEER. The CDR3 DNA follows: TGCGCCAGCAGAGCGGGAGGGCCTCGAGAGACCCAGTACTTC. It encodes CASRAGGPRETQYF.

The rearrangement uses TRBV18 and TRBJ2-2; unclear D gene. This CDR3 is built from 13 residues. Germline V lookup: CDR1 KGHSH, CDR2 LQKENI. V was shortened by 6 bases and J by 0 bases, with 5 bases between the two germline ends. CDR3 protein: CASSFANTGELFF. In DNA, the CDR3 is TGTGCCAGCTCCTTCGCGAACACCGGGGAGCTGTTTTTT.

The chain has TRBV6-6 and TRBJ2-7; 12 positions match TRBD1. The CDR3 has 14 residues. The germline V gene encodes CDR1 MNHNY and CDR2 SVGAGI (reference sequence). V lost 4 bases, J lost 5 bases, and 3 bases stayed unmatched. CDR3 coding DNA: TGTGCCAGCAGTTTCGGGACAGGGGGCAACGAGCAGTACTTC. Protein: CASSFGTGGNEQYF.

This chain links TRBV4-1 with TRBJ2-1; D is unresolved. The CDR3 sequence is 14 residues long. Trimming left V 0 bases short and J 4 bases short, with 7 bases between. The germline gives CDR1 MGHRA, CDR2 YSYEKL. The CDR3 DNA follows: TGCGCCAGCAGCCAAGAAATCTTATACAATGAGCAGTTCTTC. It specifies CASSQEILYNEQFF.

This chain uses TRBV4-1 with TRBJ1-4, with 7 bases aligning to TRBD1. Germline lookup yields CDR1 MGHRA and CDR2 YSYEKL. V lost 3 bases to trimming and J lost 8 bases; unmatched junction nucleotides: 12. The CDR3 has 16 residues. CDR3 DNA sequence: TGCGCCAGCAGCCATGAAAGGTGGACAGGCGGGGAAAAACTGTTTTTT. Protein product: CASSHERWTGGEKLFF.

V gene TRBV11-3 combines with J gene TRBJ1-1; 7 bases map to TRBD1. Germline CDR1 is SGHNT and CDR2 is YENEEA. The CDR3 is 13 amino acids. V gave up 7 bases and J gave up 11 bases; unmatched junction bases: 13. The CDR3 sequence: CASTFGQAERAFF. CDR3 sequence (DNA): TGTGCCAGCACCTTCGGACAGGCAGAGAGGGCTTTCTTT.

There are a few counts of this clone. The chain has TRBV2 and TRBJ1-5; TRBD1 is a possible D gene (5 bases). CDR3 length: 15 amino acids. Trimming stripped 5 bases from V and 3 bases from J, with 14 bases between. Germline V CDR1 and CDR2: SNHLY, FYNNEI. The CDR3 coding sequence is TGTGCCAGCAGTTGGGCGGGGCGGACCAATCAGCCCCAGCATTTT. The encoded protein is CASSWAGRTNQPQHF.